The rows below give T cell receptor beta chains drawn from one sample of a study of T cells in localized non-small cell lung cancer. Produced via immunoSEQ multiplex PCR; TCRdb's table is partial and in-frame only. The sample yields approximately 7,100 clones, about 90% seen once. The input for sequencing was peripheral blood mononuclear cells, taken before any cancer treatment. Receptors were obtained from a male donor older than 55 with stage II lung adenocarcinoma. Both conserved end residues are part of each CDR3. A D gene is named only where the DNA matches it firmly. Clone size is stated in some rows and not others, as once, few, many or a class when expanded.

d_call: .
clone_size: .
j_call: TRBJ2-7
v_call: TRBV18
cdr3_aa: CASSPRSQSSYEQYF
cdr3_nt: TGTGCCAGCTCACCACGATCCCAAAGCTCCTACGAGCAGTACTTC

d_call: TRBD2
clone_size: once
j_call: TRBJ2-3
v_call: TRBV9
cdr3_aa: CASSPTLAGGQDTQYF
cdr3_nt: TGTGCCAGCAGCCCCACTCTAGCGGGGGGGCAAGATACGCAGTATTTT

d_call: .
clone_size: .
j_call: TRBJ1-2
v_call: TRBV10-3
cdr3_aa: CAISESGTNGYTF
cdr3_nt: TGTGCCATCAGTGAGTCGGGAACGAATGGCTACACCTTC

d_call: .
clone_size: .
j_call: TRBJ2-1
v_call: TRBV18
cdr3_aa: CASSPGPRGNEQFF
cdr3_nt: TGTGCCAGCTCACCGGGCCCCAGGGGAAATGAGCAGTTCTTC

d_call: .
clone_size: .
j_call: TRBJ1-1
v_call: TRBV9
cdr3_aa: CASSVVSGLNTEAFF
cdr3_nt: TGTGCCAGCAGCGTAGTTTCCGGGTTGAACACTGAAGCTTTCTTT

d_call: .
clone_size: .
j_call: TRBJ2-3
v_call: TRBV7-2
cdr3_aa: CASSLDHRDTQYF
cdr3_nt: TGTGCCAGCAGCTTAGATCATCGGGATACGCAGTATTTT

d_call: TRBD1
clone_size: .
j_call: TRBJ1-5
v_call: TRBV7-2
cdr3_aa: CASSRTGGERQPQHF
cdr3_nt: TGTGCCAGCAGTCGGACAGGGGGGGAACGACAGCCCCAGCATTTT

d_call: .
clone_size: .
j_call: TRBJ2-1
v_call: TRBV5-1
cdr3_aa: CASSPRDPSSHNEQFF
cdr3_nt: TGCGCCAGCAGCCCCCGGGACCCTTCGTCCCACAATGAGCAGTTCTTC

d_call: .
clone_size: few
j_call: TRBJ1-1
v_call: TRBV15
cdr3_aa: CATSRRTKVEAFF
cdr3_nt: TGTGCCACCAGCAGACGGACAAAAGTTGAAGCTTTCTTT

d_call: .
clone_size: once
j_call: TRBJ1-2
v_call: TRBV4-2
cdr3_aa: CASSLEHEGWHGYTF
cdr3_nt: TGTGCCAGCAGCCTTGAACACGAGGGATGGCATGGCTACACCTTC

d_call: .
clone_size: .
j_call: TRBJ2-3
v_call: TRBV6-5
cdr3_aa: CASRGLTDTQYF
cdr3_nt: TGTGCCAGCCGGGGTTTAACAGATACGCAGTATTTT

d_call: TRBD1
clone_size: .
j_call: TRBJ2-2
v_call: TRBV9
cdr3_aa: CASSVLPGTGNTGELFF
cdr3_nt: TGTGCCAGCAGCGTTCTCCCGGGGACAGGAAACACCGGGGAGCTGTTTTTT

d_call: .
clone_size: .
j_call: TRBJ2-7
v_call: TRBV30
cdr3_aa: CAWSTDSRLRGYEQYF
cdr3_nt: TGTGCCTGGAGCACGGACTCCCGACTTCGGGGCTACGAGCAGTACTTC

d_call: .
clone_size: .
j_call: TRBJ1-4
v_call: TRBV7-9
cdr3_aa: CASTPYGGNEKLFF
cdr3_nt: TGTGCCAGCACCCCTTATGGGGGTAATGAAAAACTGTTTTTT

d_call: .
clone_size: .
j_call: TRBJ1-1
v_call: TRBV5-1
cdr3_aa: CASSPLTGLGNTEAFF
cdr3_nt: TGCGCCAGCAGCCCGTTAACAGGGCTGGGGAACACTGAAGCTTTCTTT

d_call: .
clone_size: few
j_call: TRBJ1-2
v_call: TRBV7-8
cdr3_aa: CASSFATGGYTF
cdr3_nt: TGTGCCAGCAGCTTCGCGACGGGGGGCTACACCTTC

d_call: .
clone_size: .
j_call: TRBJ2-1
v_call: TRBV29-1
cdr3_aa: CSVAETIGQFF
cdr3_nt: TGCAGCGTTGCGGAGACTATAGGGCAGTTCTTC

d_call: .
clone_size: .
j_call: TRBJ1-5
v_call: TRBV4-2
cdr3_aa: CASSQSGSNQPQHF
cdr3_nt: TGTGCCAGCAGCCAGAGTGGGAGCAATCAGCCCCAGCATTTT

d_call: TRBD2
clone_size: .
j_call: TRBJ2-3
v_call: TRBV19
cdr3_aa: CASGRAFGTDTQYF
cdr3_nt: TGTGCCAGTGGGAGGGCCTTCGGCACAGATACGCAGTATTTT

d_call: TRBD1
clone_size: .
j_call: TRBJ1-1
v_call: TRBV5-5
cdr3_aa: CASSATTGGYTEAFF
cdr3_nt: TGTGCCAGCAGCGCAACGACAGGGGGGTACACTGAAGCTTTCTTT

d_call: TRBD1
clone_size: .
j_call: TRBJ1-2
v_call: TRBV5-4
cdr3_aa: CASSFPGGAYGYTF
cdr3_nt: TGTGCCAGCAGCTTCCCAGGGGGCGCATATGGCTACACCTTC

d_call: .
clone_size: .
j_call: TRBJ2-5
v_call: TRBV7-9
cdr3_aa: CASSLRQETQYF
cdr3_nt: TGTGCCAGCAGCTTAAGACAAGAGACCCAGTACTTC

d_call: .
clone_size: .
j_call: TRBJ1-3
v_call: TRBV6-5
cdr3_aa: CASSYDSGNTIYF
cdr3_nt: TGTGCCAGCAGTTACGATTCCGGAAACACCATATATTTT

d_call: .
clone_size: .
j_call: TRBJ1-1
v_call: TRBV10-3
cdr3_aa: CAISEARTGQNTEAFF
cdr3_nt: TGTGCCATCAGTGAGGCGCGTACAGGGCAGAACACTGAAGCTTTCTTT

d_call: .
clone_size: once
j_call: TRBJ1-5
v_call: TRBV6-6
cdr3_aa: CASKGSDPAKPQHF
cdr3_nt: TGTGCCAGCAAAGGGTCAGACCCCGCCAAGCCCCAGCATTTT

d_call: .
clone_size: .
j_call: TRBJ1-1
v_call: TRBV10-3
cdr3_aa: CAITARQNTEAFF
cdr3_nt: TGTGCCATCACAGCAAGGCAGAACACTGAAGCTTTCTTT

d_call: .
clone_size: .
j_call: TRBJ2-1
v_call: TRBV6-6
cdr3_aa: CASSYPGGAYNEQFF
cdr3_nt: TGTGCCAGCAGTTACCCCGGGGGAGCTTACAATGAGCAGTTCTTC

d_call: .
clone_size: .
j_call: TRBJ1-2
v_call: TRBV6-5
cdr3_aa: CATRRRGYTF
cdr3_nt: TGTGCCACGCGGCGGCGGGGCTACACCTTC

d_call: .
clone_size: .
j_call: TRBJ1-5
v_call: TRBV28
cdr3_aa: CASSPPGSLMPQHF
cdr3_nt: TGTGCCAGCAGTCCTCCAGGCAGCTTGATGCCCCAGCATTTT

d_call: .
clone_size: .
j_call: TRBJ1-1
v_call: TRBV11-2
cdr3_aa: CASSLTDRKNTEAFF
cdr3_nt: TGTGCCAGCAGCTTAACGGACCGCAAGAACACTGAAGCTTTCTTT

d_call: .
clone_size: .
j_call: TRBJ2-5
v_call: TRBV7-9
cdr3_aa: CASSLGLRETQYF
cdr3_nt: TGTGCCAGCAGCTTAGGACTTCGAGAGACCCAGTACTTC

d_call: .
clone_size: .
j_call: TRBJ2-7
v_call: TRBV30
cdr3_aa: CAWRSGGSYEQYF
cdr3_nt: TGTGCCTGGAGGTCTGGGGGTTCCTACGAGCAGTACTTC

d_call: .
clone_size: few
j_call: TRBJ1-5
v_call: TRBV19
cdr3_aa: CASSIDPRGGNSAGQNQPQHF
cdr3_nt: TGTGCCAGTAGTATAGATCCTCGTGGGGGCAACTCGGCAGGACAAAATCAGCCCCAGCATTTT

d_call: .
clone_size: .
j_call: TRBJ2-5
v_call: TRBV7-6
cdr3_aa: CASSLVDRGTQYF
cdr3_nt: TGTGCCAGCAGCTTAGTGGATCGTGGGACCCAGTACTTC

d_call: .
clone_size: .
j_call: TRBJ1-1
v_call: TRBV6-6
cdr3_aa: CASSYSQTEAFF
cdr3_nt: TGTGCCAGCAGTTACAGCCAGACTGAAGCTTTCTTT

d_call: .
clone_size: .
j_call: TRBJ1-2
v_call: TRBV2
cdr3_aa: CASQGPGYGYTF
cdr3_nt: TGTGCCAGTCAGGGGCCTGGCTATGGCTACACCTTC

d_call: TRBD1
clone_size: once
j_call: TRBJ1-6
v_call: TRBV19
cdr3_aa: CASKRQGDLAYNSPLHF
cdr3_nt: TGTGCCAGTAAGAGACAGGGAGACTTGGCGTATAATTCACCCCTCCACTTT

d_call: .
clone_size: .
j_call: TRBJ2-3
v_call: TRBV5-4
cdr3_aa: CASSLEGGGDTQYF
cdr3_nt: TGTGCCAGCAGCTTGGAAGGGGGGGGAGATACGCAGTATTTT

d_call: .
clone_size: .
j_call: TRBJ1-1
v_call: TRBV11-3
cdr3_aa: CASSLGGNTEAFF
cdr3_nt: TGTGCCAGCAGCTTGGGGGGGAACACTGAAGCTTTCTTT

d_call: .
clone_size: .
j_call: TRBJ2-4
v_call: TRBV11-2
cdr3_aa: CASSLDRRNIQYF
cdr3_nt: TGTGCCAGCAGCTTAGATCGTAGGAACATTCAGTACTTC

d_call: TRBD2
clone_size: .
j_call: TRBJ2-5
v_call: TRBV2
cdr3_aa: CASRIERGGRETQYF
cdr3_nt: TGTGCCAGCAGGATCGAACGGGGGGGCCGGGAGACCCAGTACTTC

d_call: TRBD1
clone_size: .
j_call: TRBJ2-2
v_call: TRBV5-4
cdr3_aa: CASSSGHRGTGELFF
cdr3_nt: TGTGCCAGCAGCTCGGGACACAGGGGCACCGGGGAGCTGTTTTTT

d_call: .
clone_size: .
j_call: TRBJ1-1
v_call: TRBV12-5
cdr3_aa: CASGISLNTEAFF
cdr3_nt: TGTGCTAGTGGCATCAGCTTAAACACTGAAGCTTTCTTT

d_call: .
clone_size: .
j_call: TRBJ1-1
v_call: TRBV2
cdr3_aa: CASSERGLSREAFF
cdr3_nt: TGTGCCAGCAGTGAAAGAGGGTTGAGCCGAGAAGCTTTCTTT

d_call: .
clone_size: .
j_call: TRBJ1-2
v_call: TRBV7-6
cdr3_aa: CASSSRQEYGYTF
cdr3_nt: TGTGCCAGCAGCTCGCGACAGGAGTATGGCTACACCTTC

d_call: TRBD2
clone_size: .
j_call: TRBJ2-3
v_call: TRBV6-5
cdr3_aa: CASSSQRGLGDTQYF
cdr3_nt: TGTGCCAGCAGTTCCCAGCGGGGGCTAGGGGATACGCAGTATTTT

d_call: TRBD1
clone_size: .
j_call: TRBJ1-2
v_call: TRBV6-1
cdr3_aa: CASSAWTGGNGYTF
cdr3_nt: TGTGCCAGCAGCGCTTGGACAGGGGGCAATGGCTACACCTTC

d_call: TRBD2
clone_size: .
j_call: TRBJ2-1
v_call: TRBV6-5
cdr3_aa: CASRPDGGTEQFF
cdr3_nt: TGTGCCAGCAGACCGGACGGGGGGACTGAGCAGTTCTTC

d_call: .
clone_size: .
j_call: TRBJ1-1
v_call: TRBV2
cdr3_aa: CASSEGGREAFF
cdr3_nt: TGTGCCAGCAGTGAGGGGGGAAGGGAAGCTTTCTTT

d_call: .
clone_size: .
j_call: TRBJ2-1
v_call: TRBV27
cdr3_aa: CASSWASGYNEQFF
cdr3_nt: TGTGCCAGCAGTTGGGCTAGTGGCTACAATGAGCAGTTCTTC

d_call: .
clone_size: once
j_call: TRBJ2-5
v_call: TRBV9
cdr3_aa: CASSVGVAGGETQYF
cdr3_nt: TGTGCCAGCAGCGTAGGGGTAGCTGGTGGGGAGACCCAGTACTTC

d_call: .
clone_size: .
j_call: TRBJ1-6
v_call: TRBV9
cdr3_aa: CASSSRQDENSPLHF
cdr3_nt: TGTGCCAGCAGCTCCCGACAGGATGAAAATTCACCCCTCCACTTT

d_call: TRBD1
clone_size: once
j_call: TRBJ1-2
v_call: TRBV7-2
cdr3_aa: CASSQTGVGGYTF
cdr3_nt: TGTGCCAGCAGCCAGACAGGGGTGGGTGGCTACACCTTC

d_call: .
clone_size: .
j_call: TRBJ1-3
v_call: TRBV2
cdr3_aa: CASSPGFRPVPTGNTIYF
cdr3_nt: TGTGCCAGCAGTCCGGGCTTTCGACCGGTCCCGACGGGAAACACCATATATTTT

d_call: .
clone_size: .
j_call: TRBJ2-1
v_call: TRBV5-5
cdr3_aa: CASSLARGLSSYNEQFF
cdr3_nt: TGTGCCAGCAGCTTGGCTAGAGGATTAAGCTCCTACAATGAGCAGTTCTTC

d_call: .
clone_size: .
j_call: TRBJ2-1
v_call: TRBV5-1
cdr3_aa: CASRGTADNEQFF
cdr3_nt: TGCGCCAGCCGCGGGACCGCGGACAATGAGCAGTTCTTC

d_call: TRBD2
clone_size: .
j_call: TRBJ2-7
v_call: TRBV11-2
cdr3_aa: CASSLYRTSGREQYF
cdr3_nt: TGTGCCAGCAGCTTATATCGGACTAGTGGGCGAGAGCAGTACTTC